Here is one T cell receptor (beta chain) with its context. The antigen remains unidentified. The data originate from a study of beta chain features in type 1 diabetes. Sequenced material consisted of expressed TCRB transcripts (all of the isolated RNA was reverse transcribed). Sequenced by immunoSEQ multiplex PCR; TCRdb stores in-frame clones only, minus some. Counted here are over 200,000 clones, 11% occurring once; the ten biggest clones make up more than 0.015%. Notes on the study in general: Within each of all four CD4+ subsets, Type 1 diabetes patients had TCRB CDR3s that were moderately but significantly shorter.

Blood was collected once per donor into heparin, averaging roughly 110 mL. The germline CDR1 and CDR2 sequences are MDHEN and SYDVKM. The CDR3 has 13 amino acids. V was clipped by 7 bases and J by 2 bases; unmatched bases: 4. This sequence was found in a man aged 30-40 years with type 1 diabetes. The rearrangement links TRBV28 to TRBJ2-7, with 8 bases that match TRBD1. Sequencing used naive CD4+ T cells from blood. The CDR3 reads CASMDRVAYEQYF. Here the CDR3 DNA reads TGTGCCAGCATGGACAGGGTGGCCTACGAGCAGTACTTC.